A selection of T cell receptor beta chains follows, all from one sample in a study of regulatory T cells in long-lasting Graves disease. TCRdb recomputed calls from the multiplex PCR reads with MiXCR, one row per CDR3 protein. The sample yields 350,000 to 550,000 distinct CDR3 sequences, around 14% seen once. These data were also filed under a second study, of T cells in Graves' hyperthyroidism and ophthalmopathy.

Sequenced here: peripheral blood mononuclear cells (PBMCs), sampled at new diagnosis, from a patient treated with antithyroid drugs. These receptors came from a woman younger than 45 with Graves disease. The CDR3 runs from the conserved cysteine through the conserved F or W. Fields, in order: V gene, D gene, clone size, J gene, CDR3 protein, CDR3 DNA. A D gene is named only where the DNA matches it firmly. Clone size is not always given. Where it is, it says once, few, many or a class for expanded clones.

>TRBV7-9|TRBD1|many|TRBJ2-7
CASSQDRGPTQYF
TGTGCCAGCAGCCAGGACAGGGGGCCCACGCAGTACTTC
>TRBV7-2|TRBD1|many|TRBJ2-7
CASSPRRTGMSEQYF
TGTGCCAGCAGCCCACGCCGGACAGGGATGAGCGAGCAGTACTTC
>TRBV14|TRBD1|few|TRBJ1-4
CASSQDLGQGLGKLFF
TGTGCCAGCAGCCAAGACCTAGGACAGGGACTTGGAAAACTGTTTTTT
>TRBV12-3/TRBV12-4|NA|many|TRBJ1-5
CASSFDPAGYSNQPQHF
TGTGCCAGCAGTTTCGACCCAGCTGGATATAGCAATCAGCCCCAGCATTTT
>TRBV4-2|NA|NA|TRBJ2-6
CASSQDRSGFGANVLTF
TGTGCCAGCAGCCAAGATAGGTCAGGGTTTGGGGCCAACGTCCTGACTTTC
>TRBV18|TRBD2|many|TRBJ2-1
CASSPSGRARNEQFF
TGTGCCAGCTCACCTAGCGGGAGGGCCCGCAATGAGCAGTTCTTC
>TRBV20-1|TRBD1|many|TRBJ1-5
CSALLPPDRGQPQHF
TGCAGTGCTCTCCTCCCTCCTGACAGGGGTCAGCCCCAGCATTTT
>TRBV20-1|TRBD2|many|TRBJ2-1
CSASSSGSDEQFF
TGCAGTGCTAGCTCTAGCGGGAGTGATGAGCAGTTCTTC
>TRBV6-1|TRBD1|NA|TRBJ2-7
CASSESGTGVDEQYF
TGTGCCAGCAGTGAATCTGGGACAGGGGTTGACGAGCAGTACTTC
>TRBV7-6|TRBD2|NA|TRBJ2-2
CASSNAGASGYNTGELFF
TGTGCCAGCAGCAACGCAGGGGCTAGCGGGTATAACACCGGGGAGCTGTTTTTT
>TRBV10-3|NA|many|TRBJ2-7
CATLQGIPSLEQYF
TGTGCCACTCTCCAAGGCATTCCCTCACTCGAGCAGTACTTC
>TRBV20-1|NA|NA|TRBJ2-1
CSASEESPVAGF
TGCAGTGCTAGTGAAGAGAGCCCCGTAGCAGGCTTC
>TRBV7-6|TRBD2|many|TRBJ2-5
CATRSGDQETQYF
TGTGCCACTAGAAGCGGGGACCAAGAGACCCAGTACTTC
>TRBV10-1|NA|few|TRBJ1-1
CASSEPPPGHEMNTEAFF
TGCGCCAGCAGTGAGCCGCCTCCGGGACACGAGATGAACACTGAAGCTTTCTTT
>TRBV12-5|NA|few|TRBJ1-2
CASGEDAGARNYGYTF
TGTGCTAGTGGCGAAGATGCAGGTGCCCGCAACTATGGCTACACCTTC
>TRBV19|TRBD2|NA|TRBJ2-7
CASSAGFSGAYEQYF
TGTGCCAGTAGTGCCGGGTTTAGCGGGGCTTACGAGCAGTACTTC
>TRBV20-1|NA|many|TRBJ2-1
CSARDPLDRSVYNEQFF
TGCAGTGCTAGAGACCCGCTTGACAGGAGTGTATACAATGAGCAGTTCTTC
>TRBV11-2|NA|NA|TRBJ2-1
CASSPRTMSSYNEQFF
TGTGCCAGCAGCCCGAGGACTATGAGCTCCTACAATGAGCAGTTCTTC
>TRBV9|TRBD2|NA|TRBJ2-7
CASSAPGSGSEQYF
TGTGCCAGCAGCGCCCCCGGTAGCGGGAGTGAGCAGTACTTC
>TRBV6-1|NA|NA|TRBJ2-7
CASSRGLAPTYEQYF
TGTGCCAGCAGTAGGGGGCTAGCGCCGACCTACGAGCAGTACTTC
>TRBV20-1|TRBD2|NA|TRBJ2-7
CSAREGGVYEQYF
TGCAGTGCCCGGGAGGGAGGGGTCTACGAGCAGTACTTC
>TRBV12-3/TRBV12-4|NA|many|TRBJ2-7
CASSLGRGLQGEQYF
TGTGCCAGCAGTTTGGGGAGGGGGCTTCAGGGCGAGCAGTACTTC
>TRBV7-2|NA|many|TRBJ2-2
CASSLPINTGELFF
TGTGCCAGCAGCCTACCTATTAACACCGGGGAGCTGTTTTTT
>TRBV6-1|TRBD1|many|TRBJ2-5
CASLQGAGETQYF
TGTGCCAGCCTACAGGGGGCTGGGGAGACCCAGTACTTC
>TRBV6-2/TRBV6-3|NA|few|TRBJ1-2
CASSSQGVYGYTF
TGTGCCAGCAGTTCTCAGGGCGTATATGGCTACACCTTC
>TRBV28|NA|many|TRBJ2-7
CASLPSRKTYEQYF
TGTGCCAGCCTACCCTCCCGGAAGACCTACGAGCAGTACTTC
>TRBV12-3/TRBV12-4|NA|many|TRBJ2-2
CASIRTVNTGELFF
TGTGCCAGCATCCGGACAGTGAACACCGGGGAGCTGTTTTTT
>TRBV30|NA|NA|TRBJ1-1
CAWSTGQGTEAFF
TGTGCCTGGAGTACGGGGCAAGGCACTGAAGCTTTCTTT
>TRBV20-1|NA|many|TRBJ2-3
CSASPGTDTQYF
TGCAGTGCTAGTCCAGGGACAGATACGCAGTATTTT
>TRBV19|NA|few|TRBJ1-1
CASSIASGVVNTEAFF
TGTGCCAGTAGTATCGCCTCAGGGGTCGTGAACACTGAAGCTTTCTTT
>TRBV12-5|NA|NA|TRBJ2-7
CASGLPHYEQYF
TGTGCTAGTGGTTTACCCCACTACGAGCAGTACTTC
>TRBV20-1|TRBD2|many|TRBJ2-7
CSARDGTSGRYEQYF
TGCAGTGCTAGAGATGGGACTAGCGGGAGGTACGAGCAGTACTTC
>TRBV5-5|NA|NA|TRBJ1-2
CASSLSLSNYGYTF
TGTGCCAGCAGCTTGTCACTATCGAACTATGGCTACACCTTC
>TRBV5-1|NA|many|TRBJ2-1
CASSLAVLALSSYNEQFF
TGCGCCAGCAGCTTGGCCGTGCTAGCATTAAGCTCCTACAATGAGCAGTTCTTC
>TRBV28|NA|many|TRBJ2-7
CASSSLSVEQYF
TGTGCCAGCAGTTCTCTGTCCGTCGAGCAGTACTTC
>TRBV6-2/TRBV6-3|TRBD1|NA|TRBJ2-7
CASSFQQGAYEQYF
TGTGCCAGCAGTTTTCAACAGGGGGCCTACGAGCAGTACTTC
>TRBV3-1|NA|many|TRBJ2-2
CASSQAPDTGELFF
TGTGCCAGCAGCCAAGCGCCAGACACCGGGGAGCTGTTTTTT
>TRBV7-9|TRBD2|NA|TRBJ2-7
CASSARTSDTYEQYF
TGTGCCAGCAGCGCGCGGACTAGCGATACCTACGAGCAGTACTTC
>TRBV27|TRBD1|many|TRBJ1-1
CASSLANRGTEAFF
TGTGCCAGCAGTTTGGCTAACAGGGGCACTGAAGCTTTCTTT
>TRBV9|NA|few|TRBJ2-7
CASSVELSDEQYF
TGTGCCAGCAGCGTAGAACTCTCCGACGAGCAGTACTTC
>TRBV12-3/TRBV12-4|NA|many|TRBJ1-3
CASSFVLRRSGNTIYF
TGTGCCAGCAGTTTCGTTCTTCGCCGCTCTGGAAACACCATATATTTT
>TRBV28|NA|many|TRBJ1-5
CASSTELRGQPQHF
TGTGCCAGCAGCACAGAGCTACGGGGACAGCCCCAGCATTTT
>TRBV6-2/TRBV6-3|NA|few|TRBJ1-1
CASSYRGAGLGTNTEAFF
TGTGCCAGCAGTTACCGGGGAGCAGGGCTTGGGACCAACACTGAAGCTTTCTTT
>TRBV6-1|NA|NA|TRBJ2-1
CASGGKGSYNEQFF
TGTGCCAGCGGCGGGAAGGGCTCCTACAATGAGCAGTTCTTC
>TRBV7-3|NA|many|TRBJ2-1
CASSPHSSYNEQFF
TGTGCCAGCAGCCCGCATAGCTCCTACAATGAGCAGTTCTTC
>TRBV4-1|NA|few|TRBJ1-4
CASSQVGRNEKLFF
TGCGCCAGCAGCCAAGTCGGTCGGAATGAAAAACTGTTTTTT
>TRBV5-6|TRBD2|few|TRBJ2-1
CASKLAGGYNEQFF
TGTGCCTCCAAACTAGCGGGAGGCTACAATGAGCAGTTCTTC
>TRBV5-1|TRBD1|NA|TRBJ1-4
CASSLQGLDEKLFF
TGCGCCAGCAGTCTACAGGGGTTAGATGAAAAACTGTTTTTT
>TRBV4-1|TRBD2|few|TRBJ2-3
CASSQEAEPLGKREYTDTQYF
TGCGCCAGCAGCCAGGAGGCGGAGCCTCTGGGAAAGCGGGAGTATACAGATACGCAGTATTTT
>TRBV2|TRBD2|many|TRBJ2-1
CASSVGLGGNEQFF
TGTGCCAGCAGTGTGGGTTTGGGGGGGAATGAGCAGTTCTTC
>TRBV11-1|TRBD2|NA|TRBJ2-7
CASSQERLAVYEQYF
TGCGCCAGCAGCCAAGAAAGACTAGCGGTATACGAGCAGTACTTC
>TRBV6-1|TRBD2|few|TRBJ2-1
CASRAPSGRLWNEQFF
TGTGCCAGCAGAGCACCTAGCGGGAGGTTGTGGAATGAGCAGTTCTTC
>TRBV20-1|TRBD2|few|TRBJ2-3
CSARGGRTADTQYF
TGCAGTGCTAGAGGCGGGAGGACCGCAGATACGCAGTATTTT
>TRBV6-1|NA|few|TRBJ1-4
CASRNYAGTGNEKLFF
TGTGCCAGCAGAAATTACGCCGGGACGGGTAATGAAAAACTGTTTTTT
>TRBV28|NA|many|TRBJ2-1
CASSLAVQYNEQFF
TGTGCCAGCAGTTTGGCGGTCCAATACAATGAGCAGTTCTTC
>TRBV3-1|TRBD1|many|TRBJ1-5
CASSPPGTDNQPQHF
TGTGCCAGCAGCCCACCCGGGACAGACAATCAGCCCCAGCATTTT